Reported below is one T cell receptor (beta chain). V was clipped by 3 bases and J by 7 bases; unmatched bases: 4. The CDR3 is 13 residues long. Germline V lookup: CDR1 LGHDT, CDR2 YNNKEL (reference sequence). Methods used by the authors: Reference gene primers were amplified, and this amplification served to estimate nucleated cell counts. Clones were read by immunoSEQ multiplex PCR, and TCRdb kept only the in-frame ones, dropping some. The DNA was the basis for D and trimming; V, J and clone size are from that table. The table includes fewer than 250,000 clones, 85% to 90% detected once. This sample stems from a study of blood T cell repertoires in COVID-19. Study overall: Italy, Spain and the United States were the sources of the convalescent and acute COVID-19 samples.

The J gene is TRBJ2-7, the V gene TRBV3-1 (or the pseudogene TRBV3-2), with 9 positions matching TRBD1. The sequence derives from a man in his fifties or sixties with acute or convalescent COVID-19. Source material: peripheral blood. The CDR3 region is CASSHGQGQEQYF. CDR3 in DNA: TGTGCCAGCAGCCATGGACAGGGGCAAGAGCAGTACTTC.